Each of the 28 T cell receptor beta chains below was sequenced from the same sample in a study of shared clonotypes between healthy human individuals. This table comes from immunoSEQ multiplex PCR, and its TCRdb copy is limited to in-frame clones, with some not included. The sample gives about 1.9 million clones, 85% to 95% of which show up once; more than 1.5% is in the top ten. As defined, naive CD8 cells were CD45RO-negative and positively selected for CCR7, with terminally differentiated effector memory CD45RA+ cells excluded. The sequenced material came from naive CD8+ T cells from PBMCs. These receptors were obtained from a man between 18 and 29 years old in good health. Some clones in this sample may be carry-over from other donors' samples.

The V gene is TRBV10-3, the J gene TRBJ2-1, with D maybe TRBD2 (5 bases). V was pared by 11 bases and J by 5 bases, with 10 bases between. Germline CDR1 and CDR2: ENHRY and SYGVKD. This CDR3 region has 11 residues. Here the CDR3 DNA reads TGTGCCGTCGGACTCGACAATGAGCAGTTCTTC. Translated: CAVGLDNEQFF.

Regarding this clone: Other DNA sequences within the sample encode an identical CDR3. The rearrangement joins TRBV28 to TRBJ2-1; 9 bases match TRBD1. The CDR3 runs to 13 residues. The ends lost 4 bases at V and 7 bases at J; junction bases unmatched: 2. Germline V lookup: CDR1 MDHEN, CDR2 SYDVKM. For the CDR3, the DNA is TGTGCCAGCAGTTCCGGACAGGGGAATGAGCAGTTCTTC. Translated: CASSSGQGNEQFF.

The J gene is TRBJ2-5, the V gene TRBV19; 11 nucleotides align to TRBD1. The CDR3 runs 15 residues. The germline CDR1 and CDR2 sequences are LNHDA and SQIVND (reference sequence). V lost 0 bases to trimming and J lost 5 bases; unmatched junction nucleotides: 2. CDR3 protein: CASSIEGTGGETQYF. DNA of the CDR3: TGTGCCAGTAGTATAGAAGGGACAGGGGGGGAGACCCAGTACTTC.

V gene TRBV5-4 combines with J gene TRBJ2-7; D might be TRBD1 or TRBD2, each matching 5 bases. Trimming took 4 bases from V and 0 from J, leaving 17 bases between them. The CDR3 has 16 residues. Germline values: CDR1 SGHNT, CDR2 YYREEE (reference sequence). The CDR3 DNA follows: TGTGCCAGCAGCCCGGGGCGACGCGGCTACTCCTACGAGCAGTACTTC. It codes for CASSPGRRGYSYEQYF.

Regarding this clone: Other DNA sequences from this sample encode an identical CDR3 as well. The chain joins TRBV27 to TRBJ2-7, with D possibly matching TRBD1 (8 bases). Deletions cut 4 bases from V and 1 base from J, with 11 bases between. This CDR3 comprises 14 residues. Germline CDR1 MNHEY, CDR2 SMNVEV (reference sequence). This chain's CDR3 is CASSYRGGSYEQYF. In DNA, the CDR3 is TGTGCCAGCAGTTACAGGGGGGGATCCTACGAGCAGTACTTC.

The chain links TRBV29-1 to TRBJ2-7, with TRBD1 identical over 8 bases. Germline V gene lookup returns CDR1 SQVTM and CDR2 ANQGSEA. After removal of 4 bases from V and 5 bases from J, the junction contained 10 bases not matched to a gene. The CDR3 is 14 amino acids. The CDR3 DNA follows: TGCAGCGTTGGGACCGGGACAGGCCCAAACGAGCAGTACTTC. Its translation is CSVGTGTGPNEQYF.

J is TRBJ2-1 and V is TRBV5-6; 8 positions match TRBD2. The trim removed 7 bases at V and 4 bases at J, leaving 4 bases unmatched. There are 13 residues in the CDR3. In germline, CDR1 is SGHDT, CDR2 YYEEEE. CDR3 DNA sequence: TGTGCCAGCGAGGCGGGAGGATACAATGAGCAGTTCTTC. This translates into CASEAGGYNEQFF.

The chain employs TRBV11-2 and TRBJ2-1; TRBD2 matches 8 bases. The V gene end was trimmed by 3 bases and the J gene end by 7 bases; junction bases not matched to a gene: 8. There are 15 residues in the CDR3. The germline V gene encodes CDR1 SGHAT and CDR2 FQNNGV. Here the CDR3 reads CASSFAGGGANEQFF. The CDR3, as DNA: TGTGCCAGCAGCTTTGCGGGAGGAGGGGCAAATGAGCAGTTCTTC.

The chain couples TRBV30 to TRBJ2-7; tentative D call: TRBD1 (7 bases). Trimming cost V 0 bases and J 1 base, with 10 bases left between them. Per the germline V gene, CDR1 is GTSNPN and CDR2 is SVGIG (reference sequence). This CDR3 spans 14 amino acids. The CDR3 spells CAWSVAGGSYEQYF. DNA of the CDR3: TGTGCCTGGAGTGTAGCAGGGGGGTCCTACGAGCAGTACTTC.

The V call is TRBV5-6, the J call TRBJ2-7; a weak D match, TRBD2 (5 bases). The CDR3 sequence is 12 residues long. V was shortened by 5 bases and J by 4 bases, with 10 bases between the two germline ends. CDR1 and CDR2 from the germline V gene are SGHDT and YYEEEE. Written as DNA, the CDR3 is TGTGCCAGCAGGTTAGGAGGATACGAGCAGTACTTC. This translates into CASRLGGYEQYF. Together with reference TRBV5-6 and TRBJ2-7, the CDR3 gives the full variable domain: DAGVTQSPTHLIKTRGQQVTLRCSPKSGHDTVSWYQQALGQGPQFIFQYYEEEERQRGNFPDRFSGHQFPNYSSELNVNALLLGDSALYLCASRLGGYEQYFGPGTRLTVT.

The V and J genes are TRBV27 and TRBJ2-7; 7 bases are a match to TRBD1. V lost 5 bases and J lost 4; bases outside the gene matches: 8. Per germline, CDR1 MNHEY and CDR2 SMNVEV (reference sequence). The CDR3 runs to 14 residues. The CDR3 DNA is TGTGCCAGCAGTCTGAGAGGGGGCTGGTACGAGCAGTACTTC. As protein: CASSLRGGWYEQYF.

This rearrangement joins TRBV7-9 to TRBJ2-5; maybe TRBD1 (6 bases). The CDR3 sequence is 17 residues long. V was clipped by 5 bases and J by 0 bases, with 19 bases between them. Germline V CDR1 and CDR2: SEHNR, FQNEAQ (reference sequence). As DNA, the CDR3 is TGTGCCAGCAGCAACGACCGGGACACGAACCACCAAGAGACCCAGTACTTC. It is translated as CASSNDRDTNHQETQYF.

The chain links TRBV27 to TRBJ2-2, with 10 bases matching TRBD2. J was trimmed by 0 bases and V by 1 base; bases with no gene match: 5. The CDR3 extends over 18 amino acids. Germline V gene sequence: CDR1 MNHEY, CDR2 SMNVEV (reference sequence). The CDR3 DNA follows: TGTGCCAGCAGTTTATTGGCTAGCGGGAGCGCGAACACCGGGGAGCTGTTTTTT. This translates into CASSLLASGSANTGELFF.

This chain links TRBV9 with TRBJ2-7, with TRBD2 identical over 12 bases. J gave up 4 bases and V 0 bases, and 5 bases lay outside the gene matches. The CDR3 is 16 residues long. Germline V gives CDR1 SGDLS, CDR2 YYNGEE. The DNA for the CDR3 is TGTGCCAGCAGCGTAGGACTAGCGGGAGTACTATACGAGCAGTACTTC. Translating it yields CASSVGLAGVLYEQYF.

The chain has TRBV27 and TRBJ2-7; 9 nucleotides line up with TRBD1. This CDR3 is 14 amino acids long. With V trimmed by 4 bases and J by 10 bases, 11 bases remained unmatched. CDR1 MNHEY and CDR2 SMNVEV come from the germline V gene (reference sequence). The chain's CDR3 is CASSSRQGEGQQYF. The DNA of the CDR3 is TGTGCCAGCAGTTCGAGACAGGGGGAGGGTCAACAGTACTTC.

CDR3 sequence: CAWAPTGLATDTQYF. As DNA, the CDR3 is TGTGCCTGGGCTCCCACGGGACTGGCGACAGATACGCAGTATTTT. V gene TRBV30 combines with J gene TRBJ2-3; tentatively, D is TRBD2 (6 bases). This CDR3 spans 15 amino acids. V was clipped by 5 bases and J by 3 bases, with 18 bases between them. Looked up from germline, CDR1 is GTSNPN and CDR2 is SVGIG (reference sequence).

The table lists this clone with a count of one. The J gene is TRBJ2-1, the V gene TRBV7-8; D possibly corresponds to TRBD1 (6 bases). The V end lost 3 bases, the J end lost 8 bases, and 17 bases lay between the germline ends. The CDR3 consists of 15 residues. The germline V gene has CDR1 SGHVS and CDR2 FQNEAQ. The CDR3 reads CASSFLRQVTDEQFF. CDR3 nucleotides: TGTGCCAGCAGCTTTTTGCGACAGGTGACGGATGAGCAGTTCTTC.

V usage is TRBV27 and J usage is TRBJ2-7; TRBD1 matches 9 bases. The germline gives CDR1 MNHEY, CDR2 SMNVEV (reference sequence). The length of the CDR3 is 15 residues. V lost 4 bases, J lost 5 bases, and 9 bases stayed unmatched. CDR3: CASSSGTGFIHEQYF. CDR3 coding DNA: TGTGCCAGCAGTTCCGGGACAGGGTTTATCCACGAGCAGTACTTC.

The gene calls are TRBV7-2 and TRBJ2-5; weak D call: TRBD1 (8 bases). Between the trimmed V and J ends, which lost 1 base and 6 bases, there was a span of 24 bases. From germline, CDR1 is SGHTA and CDR2 FQGNSA. The length of the CDR3 is 18 residues. CDR3 bases: TGTGCCAGCAGCTTAGTGGCCAGGGGGCTGGCGGGAGAACAGACCCAGTACTTC. Translation: CASSLVARGLAGEQTQYF.

This sequence joins TRBV27 and TRBJ1-6; D remains ambiguous. Germline CDR1 MNHEY, CDR2 SMNVEV (reference sequence). The CDR3 contains 13 residues. Trimming removed 7 bases at V and 8 bases at J, with 12 bases between. The CDR3 DNA sequence: TGTGCCAGCATTCGAGGAATGCATTCACCCCTCCACTTT. Translation: CASIRGMHSPLHF.

Written as DNA, the CDR3 is TGTGCCAGCAGTTTATCTTTTATCTCTTGGGAGACCCAGTACTTC. Protein: CASSLSFISWETQYF. The genes are TRBV27 and TRBJ2-5; D not certain. The CDR3 covers 15 residues. Germline V lookup: CDR1 MNHEY, CDR2 SMNVEV (reference sequence). V was clipped by 0 bases and J by 5 bases, with 13 bases between them.

The chain's CDR3 is CASSEYTAGWEQYF. CDR3 nucleotides: TGTGCCAGCAGTGAATATACGGCGGGGTGGGAGCAGTACTTC. V usage is TRBV6-1 and J usage is TRBJ2-7, with a weak D call TRBD2 (6 bases). This CDR3 is 14 amino acids long. The V and J ends lost 2 bases and 7 bases respectively, with 15 bases between them. Looked up from germline, CDR1 is MNHNS and CDR2 is SASEGT.

In DNA, the CDR3 is TGTGCCAGCCGCCCAGAGTCTAACTATGGCTACACCTTC. This gives the protein CASRPESNYGYTF. The chain combines TRBV18 with TRBJ1-2; unclear D gene. Per the germline V gene, CDR1 is KGHSH and CDR2 is LQKENI. Trimming took 8 bases from V and 0 from J, leaving 10 bases between them. The CDR3 totals 13 residues.

The chain joins TRBV19 to TRBJ1-2; a weak D match, TRBD1 (5 bases). In germline, CDR1 is LNHDA, CDR2 SQIVND (reference sequence). Trimming cost V 4 bases and J 8 bases, with 11 bases left between them. The CDR3 length is 12 residues. The CDR3 loop is CASSRQRQGYTF. In DNA, the CDR3 is TGTGCCAGTAGTAGACAGAGACAGGGCTACACCTTC.

The chain employs TRBV27 and TRBJ2-7; 7 bases fit TRBD1. Germline lookup yields CDR1 MNHEY and CDR2 SMNVEV (reference sequence). CDR3 length: 16 residues. V lost 4 bases and J lost 6; bases outside the gene matches: 15. The CDR3 bases are TGTGCCAGCAGTTACCTAGGGACAGTTCAACTAGGCGAGCAGTACTTC. This sequence encodes CASSYLGTVQLGEQYF.

This chain joins TRBV6-5 and TRBJ2-7; D may be TRBD2 (6 bases). Trimming left V 6 bases short and J 0 bases short, with 12 bases between. The CDR3 has 14 residues. Germline lookup yields CDR1 MNHEY and CDR2 SVGAGI. CDR3 in DNA: TGTGCCAGCAGCCTTGACGGGAGCTCCTACGAGCAGTACTTC. Its translation: CASSLDGSSYEQYF.

Remarks on this clone: Other DNA sequences within the sample encode an identical CDR3. The chain employs TRBV7-9 and TRBJ2-7; TRBD2 agrees at 12 bases. J lost 5 bases, V lost 4 bases, and 6 bases had no gene match. The CDR3 is made up of 15 amino acids. Germline-derived CDR1 and CDR2 are SEHNR and FQNEAQ (reference sequence). The CDR3 here is CASSSLAGGPHEQYF. The DNA for the CDR3 is TGTGCCAGCAGCTCCCTAGCGGGAGGGCCCCACGAGCAGTACTTC.

This chain joins TRBV28 and TRBJ2-7; a possible D gene is TRBD1 (6 bases). V was trimmed by 5 bases and J by 2 bases, leaving 16 bases between them. The germline V gene encodes CDR1 MDHEN and CDR2 SYDVKM. This CDR3 comprises 15 residues. The CDR3 sequence is CASSLDTGPPYEQYF. Written as DNA, the CDR3 is TGTGCCAGCAGTCTGGATACAGGGCCCCCCTACGAGCAGTACTTC.